The source of this T cell receptor (beta chain) is a study of blood T cell repertoires in COVID-19. Study context: Sample material is recorded as cDNA or gDNA derived from T cells, B-cell-depleted T cells, or PBMCs.

Trimming took 0 bases from V and 4 from J, leaving 11 bases between them. The CDR3 is made up of 15 amino acids. The germline V gene encodes CDR1 WNHNN and CDR2 SYGVQD (reference sequence). In the study's own analysis: By means of reference gene primer amplification, nucleated cell counts were estimated. TCRdb's copy holds only in-frame clones and misses some; the assay was immunoSEQ multiplex PCR. For V, J and clone size, that table is used; D and trimming come from the DNA. The sample has 120,000 or so clones; over 60% are singletons. The chain uses TRBV10-1 and TRBJ2-3; tentatively, D is TRBD2 (6 bases). The sequence was obtained from a man in his forties or fifties with active or convalescent COVID-19. Sequencing used peripheral blood. The CDR3 is CASSESGGKADTQYF. CDR3 nucleotide sequence: TGCGCCAGCAGTGAGTCGGGCGGGAAAGCAGATACGCAGTATTTT.